The 18 T cell receptor beta chains below were found in one sample sequenced in a study of control samples from healthy donors and cancer patients. Sequenced by immunoSEQ multiplex PCR; TCRdb stores in-frame clones only, minus some. The sample records around 100,000 clones, approximately 90% being singletons. Sequencing input: PBMCs. Receptor source: a man between 60 and 75 years old with lung cancer.

The V call is TRBV9, the J call TRBJ1-6, with 9 bases matching TRBD1. The CDR3 has 15 amino acids. Trimming cost V 2 bases and J 5 bases; bases outside gene matches: 2. Germline V gene sequence: CDR1 SGDLS, CDR2 YYNGEE. CDR3 region: CASSVRTGDNSPLHF. In nucleotides, the CDR3 is TGTGCCAGCAGCGTCAGGACAGGGGATAATTCACCCCTCCACTTT.

The V call is TRBV6-5, the J call TRBJ1-4, with TRBD1 identical over 8 bases. J lost 8 bases, V lost 11 bases, and 10 bases had no gene match. In germline, CDR1 is MNHEY, CDR2 SVGAGI. This CDR3 is built from 13 residues. The CDR3 protein is CAARQGPTEKLFF. The CDR3 coding sequence is TGTGCCGCGCGACAGGGGCCGACCGAAAAACTGTTTTTT.

This chain links TRBV6-6 with TRBJ1-1; 9 nucleotides match TRBD1. Germline V gene data show CDR1 as MNHNY and CDR2 as SVGAGI (reference sequence). The CDR3 length is 15 residues. With V trimmed by 5 bases and J by 2 bases, 6 bases remained unmatched. This CDR3 reads CASSDLTGGNTEAFF. The CDR3 DNA reads TGTGCCAGCAGTGATCTGACAGGGGGTAACACTGAAGCTTTCTTT.

This clone appeared a single time. The V call is TRBV9, the J call TRBJ1-6, with D tentatively TRBD1 (5 bases). Trimming stripped 3 bases from V and 3 bases from J, with 16 bases between. CDR1 is SGDLS, CDR2 YYNGEE, per germline. The CDR3 sequence is 17 residues long. The CDR3 region has the DNA TGTGCCAGCAGCGCAGTGGGACGGATCAACTATAATTCACCCCTCCACTTT. Protein product: CASSAVGRINYNSPLHF.

The chain joins TRBV5-1 to TRBJ2-5, with a weak D call TRBD2 (5 bases). This CDR3 region has 14 residues. The germline V and J ends were trimmed by 0 bases and 5 bases, with 11 bases remaining between them. Germline CDR1 SGHRS, CDR2 YFSETQ. CDR3 region: CASSLGPGSETQYF. CDR3 sequence (DNA): TGCGCCAGCAGCTTGGGTCCGGGAAGCGAGACCCAGTACTTC.

This chain uses TRBV4-1 with TRBJ1-2; D is possibly TRBD1 (5 bases). Germline loops: CDR1 MGHRA, CDR2 YSYEKL. There are 14 residues in the CDR3. Trimming stripped 3 bases from V and 8 bases from J, with 16 bases between. The CDR3 sequence: CASSQVGRMDGYTF. In DNA, the CDR3 is TGCGCCAGCAGCCAGGTGGGACGGATGGACGGCTACACCTTC.

This rearrangement joins TRBV13 to TRBJ1-4; possible D gene TRBD1, 6 bases. The germline V gene encodes CDR1 PRHDT and CDR2 FYEKMQ (reference sequence). The CDR3 has 16 amino acids. Trimming pared 0 bases from V and 6 bases from J, leaving 14 bases between. The CDR3 sequence: CASSLGRSGHDEKLFF. Written as DNA, the CDR3 is TGTGCCAGCAGCTTAGGGAGGTCGGGACATGATGAAAAACTGTTTTTT.

The rearrangement joins TRBV2 to TRBJ1-2; 7 bases match TRBD1. This CDR3 is 14 amino acids long. V shed 5 bases and J 14 bases; nucleotides not matched to a gene: 17. Germline V lookup: CDR1 SNHLY, CDR2 FYNNEI. The chain's CDR3 is CASSLSGGQTLSTF. In nucleotides, the CDR3 is TGTGCCAGCAGTCTAAGTGGGGGACAGACTCTTAGTACCTTC.

The chain joins TRBV7-9 to TRBJ2-3, with D possibly called TRBD1 or TRBD2 (5 bases each). The CDR3 extends over 16 amino acids. Germline CDR1 and CDR2: SEHNR and FQNEAQ (reference sequence). Trimming removed 5 bases from V and 4 bases from J, with 19 bases in between. CDR3 loop: CASSTDRDLSADTQYF. The CDR3 nucleotides read TGTGCCAGCAGCACCGACCGGGACCTCTCTGCAGATACGCAGTATTTT.

J is TRBJ2-3 and V is TRBV5-1, with D tentatively TRBD1 or TRBD2 (6 bases each). V shed 0 bases and J shed 4 bases, with 21 bases lying between them. Germline loops: CDR1 SGHRS, CDR2 YFSETQ. The CDR3 has 18 amino acids. CDR3 bases: TGCGCCAGCAGCTTGGCCCCTGGGACAAGGGGGGCCGCAGATACGCAGTATTTT. Amino acid sequence: CASSLAPGTRGAADTQYF.

V and J are TRBV18 and TRBJ1-4; no definite D call. CDR3 size: 14 residues. Between the trimmed V and J ends, which lost 2 bases and 8 bases, there was a span of 12 bases. The germline CDR1 and CDR2 sequences are KGHSH and LQKENI. DNA for the CDR3: TGTGCCAGCTCACCAACAACTTCTGAAGAAAAACTGTTTTTT. It codes for CASSPTTSEEKLFF.

V gene TRBV18 combines with J gene TRBJ2-1, with 8 positions matching TRBD2. Germline V CDR1 and CDR2: KGHSH, LQKENI. V lost 3 bases, J lost 7 bases, and 8 bases stayed unmatched. The CDR3 sequence is 15 residues long. The CDR3 nucleotides are TGTGCCAGCTCACCTCTAGGGCGGGGGGATAATGAGCAGTTCTTC. This encodes CASSPLGRGDNEQFF.

This rearrangement joins TRBV5-1 to TRBJ1-6; D is ambiguous. There are 17 residues in the CDR3. V was trimmed by 0 bases and J by 9 bases, leaving 19 bases between them. Germline CDR1 reads SGHRS; CDR2 reads YFSETQ. The CDR3 region is CASSLGSGIWDSSPLHF. DNA for the CDR3: TGCGCCAGCAGCTTGGGCTCCGGCATCTGGGATAGTTCACCCCTCCACTTT.

The chain links TRBV2 to TRBJ1-1; possibly TRBD1 for D (6 bases). Germline V CDR1 and CDR2: SNHLY, FYNNEI. The CDR3 spans 13 residues. Trimming pared 5 bases from V and 4 bases from J, leaving 11 bases between. The CDR3 sequence: CASSRTAGTEAFF. The CDR3 nucleotides are TGTGCCAGCAGTAGGACAGCCGGCACTGAAGCTTTCTTT.

V and J are TRBV6-6 and TRBJ1-5; possible D gene TRBD1, 5 bases. Trimming shortened V by 0 bases and J by 3 bases, and 12 bases separated the two germline ends. The CDR3 totals 16 residues. CDR1 is MNHNY and CDR2 is SVGAGI in the germline V gene (reference sequence). CDR3 protein: CASSYSRGGINQPQHF. Here the CDR3 DNA reads TGTGCCAGCAGTTACTCGAGGGGAGGGATCAATCAGCCCCAGCATTTT.

The V gene is TRBV5-6, the J gene TRBJ2-3, with 10 bases matching TRBD1. V was clipped by 2 bases and J by 5 bases; unmatched bases: 8. This CDR3 comprises 16 residues. CDR1 is SGHDT, CDR2 YYEEEE, per germline. The CDR3 protein is CASSFLTGGFLDTQYF. In DNA form, the CDR3 reads TGTGCCAGCAGCTTCCTGACAGGGGGCTTTTTAGATACGCAGTATTTT.

This sequence joins TRBV18 and TRBJ2-6; D might be TRBD1 (6 bases). The length of the CDR3 is 15 residues. V lost 4 bases and J lost 2, with 9 bases in between. Germline CDR1 and CDR2: KGHSH and LQKENI. The DNA for the CDR3 is TGTGCCAGCTCACGGGACACGACTGGGGCCAACGTCCTGACTTTC. Translated, it gives CASSRDTTGANVLTF.

The chain carries TRBV7-3 and TRBJ2-1, with 11 bases fitting TRBD2. This CDR3 contains 17 residues. The germline gives CDR1 SGHTA, CDR2 FQGTGA. The V and J ends lost 5 bases and 0 bases, in that order; junction bases with no gene match: 6. For the CDR3, the DNA is TGTGCCAGCAGCCTATATAGCGGGGGGGCCTCCTACAATGAGCAGTTCTTC. It translates to CASSLYSGGASYNEQFF.